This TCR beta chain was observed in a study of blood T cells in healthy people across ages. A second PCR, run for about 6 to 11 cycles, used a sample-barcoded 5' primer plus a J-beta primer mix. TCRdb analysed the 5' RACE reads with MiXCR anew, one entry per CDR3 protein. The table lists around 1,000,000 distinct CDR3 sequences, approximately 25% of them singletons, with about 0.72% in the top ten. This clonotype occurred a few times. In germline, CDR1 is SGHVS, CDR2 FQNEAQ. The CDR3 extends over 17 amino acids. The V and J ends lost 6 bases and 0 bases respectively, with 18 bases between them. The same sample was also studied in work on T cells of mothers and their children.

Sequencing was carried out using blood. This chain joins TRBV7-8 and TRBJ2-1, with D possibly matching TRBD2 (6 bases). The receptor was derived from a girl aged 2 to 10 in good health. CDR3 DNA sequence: TGTGCCAGCAGATCGGGCGGTGGACTAAGCTCCTACAATGAGCAGTTCTTC. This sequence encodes CASRSGGGLSSYNEQFF.